This TCR beta chain was obtained from a study of OX40 agonist ivuxolimab in advanced cancers. V lost 11 bases, J lost 6 bases, and 9 bases stayed unmatched. Germline lookup yields CDR1 SNHLY and CDR2 FYNNEI. This CDR3 region has 12 residues. TCRdb's table, derived via immunoSEQ multiplex PCR, lists solely in-frame clones and lacks some. The sample contains about 25,000 clones, 80% to 90% of which appear only once. Overall study findings and caveats: Partial responders dosed at 0.1-3.0 mg/kg displayed clonal expansion ranking among the lowest.

A remark on this clone: Its specificity is unknown.

The rearrangement joins TRBV2 to TRBJ2-7, with 8 nucleotides matching TRBD1. Sequencing was performed on CD4+ or CD8+ T cells sorted from blood, taken in a trial of the OX40 agonist ivuxolimab. This sequence was found in an adult with an advanced solid tumor such as melanoma, head and neck, liver or kidney cancer. This CDR3 is CAVTGTGTEQYF. DNA for the CDR3: TGTGCCGTTACCGGGACAGGTACCGAGCAGTACTTC.